This T cell receptor (beta chain) is drawn from a study of T cell changes during pregnancy in multiple sclerosis. The V end lost 4 bases, the J end lost 0 bases, and 7 bases lay between the germline ends. This CDR3 is built from 14 residues. CDR1 SGHDT and CDR2 YYEEEE come from the germline V gene. Only in-frame clones appear in the TCRdb table, and some are missing; sequencing was by immunoSEQ multiplex PCR. The profile shows approximately 130,000 clones, over 85% of them singletons. This clone was seen once. The chain couples TRBV5-6 to TRBJ2-2; D unresolved. This sample comprised peripheral blood, obtained before pregnancy. This clonotype was obtained from a female donor with multiple sclerosis, enrolled in a pregnancy study. In nucleotides, the CDR3 is TGTGCCAGCAGCCGTCGCGCGAACACCGGGGAGCTGTTTTTT. Translation: CASSRRANTGELFF.